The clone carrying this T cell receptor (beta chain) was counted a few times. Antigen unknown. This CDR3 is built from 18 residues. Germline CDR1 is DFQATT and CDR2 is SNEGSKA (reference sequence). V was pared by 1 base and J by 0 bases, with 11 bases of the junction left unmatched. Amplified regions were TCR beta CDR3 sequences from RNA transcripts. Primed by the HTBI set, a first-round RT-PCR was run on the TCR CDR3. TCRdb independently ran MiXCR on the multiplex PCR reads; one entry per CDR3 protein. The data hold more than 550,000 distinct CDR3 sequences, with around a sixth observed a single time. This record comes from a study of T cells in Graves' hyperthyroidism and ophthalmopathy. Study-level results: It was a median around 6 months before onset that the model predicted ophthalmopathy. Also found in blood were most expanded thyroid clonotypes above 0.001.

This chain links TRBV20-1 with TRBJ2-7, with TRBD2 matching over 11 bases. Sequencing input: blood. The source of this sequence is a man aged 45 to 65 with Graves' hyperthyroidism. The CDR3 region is CSARGDTGGTSGSYEQYF. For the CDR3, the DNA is TGCAGTGCTAGAGGCGATACAGGGGGGACTAGCGGCTCCTACGAGCAGTACTTC.